This paragraph covers one T cell receptor beta chain sequence. The antigen is not known. The CDR3 runs to 17 residues. Germline CDR1 reads SGHDN; CDR2 reads FVKESK. Trimming removed 0 bases at V and 0 bases at J, with 12 bases between. This sample was included in a study of a mutant IDH1 vaccine in newly diagnosed glioma. Across the whole study: The initiation of vaccination occurred 4-6 weeks after radiotherapy alone, or with temozolomide cycles. It was radiotherapy, temozolomide, or both that patients received previously, with most receiving both.

Some clones are missing from TCRdb's copy, which holds only in-frame ones; the method was immunoSEQ multiplex PCR. The table shows around 54,000 clones, with around 86% occurring only once. Time point denoted: week 47, end of study. Every single dose of the vaccine, 300 ug of mutant IDH1 20-mer peptide, came with topical imiquimod. Donors had new WHO grade 3 or 4 IDH1-mutant, ATRX-lost astrocytomas. This TCR was recovered from a woman between 50 and 59 years old with glioma. The genes are TRBV14 and TRBJ1-3; D not resolved. Source: PBMCs, taken from a glioma patient whose treatment included an IDH1 peptide vaccine. CDR3 in amino acids: CASSQDSRVFSGNTIYF. For the CDR3, the DNA is TGTGCCAGCAGCCAAGATTCTCGGGTATTCTCTGGAAACACCATATATTTT.